This is a list of T cell receptor beta chains from one sample in a study of cytomegalovirus exposure and HLA in healthy donors. TCRdb's table, derived via immunoSEQ multiplex PCR, lists solely in-frame clones and lacks some. This sample's clone table lists around 100,000 clones. Sequenced sample: PBMCs. The receptors were gathered from a man between 50 and 59 years old in good health and CMV-seronegative. CDR3s include the opening cysteine and the closing phenylalanine or tryptophan. Fields, in order: V gene, J gene, D gene, CDR3 DNA, CDR3 protein. The D gene is left open where the match is weak.

v_gene: TRBV7-2; j_gene: TRBJ2-2; d_gene: -; CDR3nt: TGTGCCAGCAGCTTCCCGCAGGGAAGTTACACCGGGGAGCTGTTTTTT; CDR3aa: CASSFPQGSYTGELFF
v_gene: TRBV4-1; j_gene: TRBJ1-5; d_gene: TRBD1; CDR3nt: TGCGCCAGCAGCCAAGAACGCGGGACAGGGAATCAGCCCCAGCATTTT; CDR3aa: CASSQERGTGNQPQHF
v_gene: TRBV6-5; j_gene: TRBJ2-7; d_gene: TRBD2; CDR3nt: TGTGCCAGCAAGGGAGGGAATCGGGACGAGCAGTACTTC; CDR3aa: CASKGGNRDEQYF
v_gene: TRBV18; j_gene: TRBJ1-1; d_gene: TRBD1; CDR3nt: TGTGCCAGCTGGCGGGACAGCATCATGAACACTGAAGCTTTCTTT; CDR3aa: CASWRDSIMNTEAFF
v_gene: TRBV19; j_gene: TRBJ1-2; d_gene: -; CDR3nt: TGTGCCAGTAGTGCCACACTACACTATGGCTACACCTTC; CDR3aa: CASSATLHYGYTF
v_gene: TRBV4-3; j_gene: TRBJ1-6; d_gene: TRBD1; CDR3nt: TGCGCCAGCAGCCAAGATTTCCAGGGGGCAAATTCACCCCTCCACTTT; CDR3aa: CASSQDFQGANSPLHF
v_gene: TRBV18; j_gene: TRBJ2-5; d_gene: TRBD1; CDR3nt: TGTGCCAGCTCACCCCGGGACAGCGGAACTGAGCAGTACTTC; CDR3aa: CASSPRDSGTEQYF
v_gene: TRBV29-1; j_gene: TRBJ1-1; d_gene: TRBD1; CDR3nt: TGCAGCGTTGGAGGCAGGGGGCGGTACACTGAAGCTTTCTTT; CDR3aa: CSVGGRGRYTEAFF
v_gene: TRBV28; j_gene: TRBJ1-2; d_gene: TRBD1; CDR3nt: TGTGCCAGCAGTTTGGGATTCGGTCAGGGGGATGGCTACACCTTC; CDR3aa: CASSLGFGQGDGYTF
v_gene: TRBV7-2; j_gene: TRBJ2-7; d_gene: TRBD2; CDR3nt: TGTGCCAGCAGCGGCACTAGCGGGGGCTCCTACGAGCAGTACTTC; CDR3aa: CASSGTSGGSYEQYF
v_gene: TRBV5-1; j_gene: TRBJ2-3; d_gene: TRBD2; CDR3nt: TGCGCCAGCAGCCTTGGGACTAGCGGGGAAGGTACGCAGTATTTT; CDR3aa: CASSLGTSGEGTQYF
v_gene: TRBV10-3; j_gene: TRBJ1-5; d_gene: -; CDR3nt: TGTGCCATCGGGGGGGGTAACTCGGGTCCCCAGCATTTT; CDR3aa: CAIGGGNSGPQHF
v_gene: TRBV12-5; j_gene: TRBJ2-1; d_gene: TRBD2; CDR3nt: TGTGCTAGTGGTTTGAGGCTAGCGGTTCCCAATGAGCAGTTCTTC; CDR3aa: CASGLRLAVPNEQFF
v_gene: TRBV6-5; j_gene: TRBJ1-5; d_gene: -; CDR3nt: TGTGCCACCCGGGGGGGGCAGGGTGACAATCAGCCCCAGCATTTT; CDR3aa: CATRGGQGDNQPQHF
v_gene: TRBV5-1; j_gene: TRBJ2-3; d_gene: -; CDR3nt: TGCGCCAGCAGCTTGGGTGCGCTAGTGGTAGATACGCAGTATTTT; CDR3aa: CASSLGALVVDTQYF
v_gene: TRBV5-1; j_gene: TRBJ1-1; d_gene: -; CDR3nt: TGCGCCAGCAGCTTGACAGCGGACACTGAAGCTTTCTTT; CDR3aa: CASSLTADTEAFF
v_gene: TRBV7-8; j_gene: TRBJ1-5; d_gene: TRBD1; CDR3nt: TGTGCCAGCACCCTCCAGGGGGGAGGCAATCAGCCCCAGCATTTT; CDR3aa: CASTLQGGGNQPQHF
v_gene: TRBV19; j_gene: TRBJ1-5; d_gene: TRBD1; CDR3nt: TGTGCCAGTGGACAGGGAACTCAGCCCCAGCATTTT; CDR3aa: CASGQGTQPQHF
v_gene: TRBV30; j_gene: TRBJ2-7; d_gene: -; CDR3nt: TGTGCCTGGAGTGTAAGCGGATCCGAGCAGTACTTC; CDR3aa: CAWSVSGSEQYF
v_gene: TRBV27; j_gene: TRBJ2-3; d_gene: TRBD2; CDR3nt: TGTGCCAGCAGTTTGGTGGGTAGCGGGGGCGGTACGCAGTATTTT; CDR3aa: CASSLVGSGGGTQYF
v_gene: TRBV7-2; j_gene: TRBJ2-2; d_gene: TRBD1; CDR3nt: TGTGCCAGCAGCACTCGGACAGGGCTGTTAAACACCGGGGAGCTGTTTTTT; CDR3aa: CASSTRTGLLNTGELFF
v_gene: TRBV6-6; j_gene: TRBJ1-2; d_gene: -; CDR3nt: TGTGCCAGCAGAAGGACAGAGCATGGCTACACCTTC; CDR3aa: CASRRTEHGYTF
v_gene: TRBV19; j_gene: TRBJ2-1; d_gene: -; CDR3nt: TGTGCCAGTAGAAACATCCTAGCGTACAATTACAATGAGCAGTTCTTC; CDR3aa: CASRNILAYNYNEQFF
v_gene: TRBV5-1; j_gene: TRBJ2-2; d_gene: TRBD1; CDR3nt: TGCGCCAGCAGCTTGGGGACAGGCCCGGCTGGGGAGCTGTTTTTT; CDR3aa: CASSLGTGPAGELFF
v_gene: TRBV9; j_gene: TRBJ2-3; d_gene: -; CDR3nt: TGTGCCAGCAGACGGACTACGTACACAGATACGCAGTATTTT; CDR3aa: CASRRTTYTDTQYF
v_gene: TRBV5-6; j_gene: TRBJ2-7; d_gene: TRBD1; CDR3nt: TGTGCCAGCAGCCTGTGGGAACGGGACAGCTCCTACGAGCAGTACTTC; CDR3aa: CASSLWERDSSYEQYF
v_gene: TRBV4-1; j_gene: TRBJ2-7; d_gene: TRBD1; CDR3nt: TGCGCCAGCAGCCCAGGGGGCTACGAGCAGTACTTC; CDR3aa: CASSPGGYEQYF
v_gene: TRBV6-6; j_gene: TRBJ1-5; d_gene: -; CDR3nt: TGTGCCACTTACAGGGATAATCAGCCCCAGCATTTT; CDR3aa: CATYRDNQPQHF
v_gene: TRBV11-3; j_gene: TRBJ1-1; d_gene: -; CDR3nt: TGTGCCAGCAGCTTAGACAGGGGTGAAGCTTTCTTT; CDR3aa: CASSLDRGEAFF
v_gene: TRBV7-2; j_gene: TRBJ1-6; d_gene: TRBD1; CDR3nt: TGTGCCAGCAGCTTAGCCGGGGACAGTTCACCCCTCCACTTT; CDR3aa: CASSLAGDSSPLHF
v_gene: TRBV2; j_gene: TRBJ1-5; d_gene: -; CDR3nt: TGTGCCAGCAGCGAGGGCTGGCAGCCCCAGCATTTT; CDR3aa: CASSEGWQPQHF
v_gene: TRBV19; j_gene: TRBJ1-1; d_gene: -; CDR3nt: TGTGCCAGTAGTCGGGGGGGGCGGAGTGGCACTGAAGCTTTCTTT; CDR3aa: CASSRGGRSGTEAFF
v_gene: TRBV7-6; j_gene: TRBJ2-5; d_gene: TRBD1; CDR3nt: TGTGCCAGCAGCACAGGGGCAGGGGGCAGGAAGACCCAGTACTTC; CDR3aa: CASSTGAGGRKTQYF
v_gene: TRBV19; j_gene: TRBJ1-3; d_gene: TRBD1; CDR3nt: TGTGCCAGTAGACCGGGACAGGTATCTGGAAACACCATATATTTT; CDR3aa: CASRPGQVSGNTIYF
v_gene: TRBV27; j_gene: TRBJ1-2; d_gene: TRBD1; CDR3nt: TGTGCCAGCAGTTTATCAGGGGGCCCGAGCCACTATGGCTACACCTTC; CDR3aa: CASSLSGGPSHYGYTF
v_gene: TRBV6-6; j_gene: TRBJ2-7; d_gene: TRBD2; CDR3nt: TGTGCCAGCAGTCGGACTAGCGGGAGTTACGAGCAGTACTTC; CDR3aa: CASSRTSGSYEQYF
v_gene: TRBV2; j_gene: TRBJ1-2; d_gene: -; CDR3nt: TGTGCCAGCAGTGAGTCAGGGTCGTCAGTTTTATCCTATGGCTACACCTTC; CDR3aa: CASSESGSSVLSYGYTF
v_gene: TRBV15; j_gene: TRBJ1-5; d_gene: -; CDR3nt: TGTGCCACCAGCAGAGCTCCCAATCAGCCCCAGCATTTT; CDR3aa: CATSRAPNQPQHF
v_gene: TRBV30; j_gene: TRBJ2-5; d_gene: -; CDR3nt: TGTGCCTGGAGTCAAGGTGGGGAGCAGTACTTC; CDR3aa: CAWSQGGEQYF
v_gene: TRBV13; j_gene: TRBJ1-2; d_gene: TRBD1; CDR3nt: TGTGCCAGCAGCATCACCAGGGGGCTGGGTGGCTACACCTTC; CDR3aa: CASSITRGLGGYTF
v_gene: TRBV7-2; j_gene: TRBJ2-7; d_gene: -; CDR3nt: TGTGCCAGCAGCTTAGTCGGGGGTTTCTCCTACGAGCAGTACTTC; CDR3aa: CASSLVGGFSYEQYF
v_gene: TRBV2; j_gene: TRBJ2-1; d_gene: -; CDR3nt: TGTGCCAGCAGTGCTAATTACGCTGGGCAGTTCTTC; CDR3aa: CASSANYAGQFF
v_gene: TRBV9; j_gene: TRBJ1-6; d_gene: -; CDR3nt: TGTGCCAGCAGCTCATCACAGGGAACTCAGTATAATTCACCCCTCCACTTT; CDR3aa: CASSSSQGTQYNSPLHF
v_gene: TRBV15; j_gene: TRBJ1-1; d_gene: -; CDR3nt: TGTGCCACCAGCAGAGATAATCGAGACGCTGGGGGCGAAGCTTTCTTT; CDR3aa: CATSRDNRDAGGEAFF
v_gene: TRBV11-3; j_gene: TRBJ1-2; d_gene: -; CDR3nt: TGTGCCAGCAGCGATAAAACAGGCTATGGCTACACCTTC; CDR3aa: CASSDKTGYGYTF
v_gene: TRBV4-2; j_gene: TRBJ2-1; d_gene: -; CDR3nt: TGTGCCAGCAGCCAAGATATAGGACTCCTTTCAGAGCAGTTCTTC; CDR3aa: CASSQDIGLLSEQFF
v_gene: TRBV7-2; j_gene: TRBJ2-7; d_gene: TRBD2; CDR3nt: TGTGCCAGCAGCTTTTCCGGGACTAGCGGGGGGCGACAGTACTTC; CDR3aa: CASSFSGTSGGRQYF
v_gene: TRBV5-1; j_gene: TRBJ2-7; d_gene: -; CDR3nt: TGCGCCAGCAGCTTGGCCGGGACACCCCCAGTTTACTTC; CDR3aa: CASSLAGTPPVYF
v_gene: TRBV5-6; j_gene: TRBJ2-1; d_gene: TRBD1; CDR3nt: TGTGCCAGCAGCTTTCTAGGGGGCTGGGGGTTCTTC; CDR3aa: CASSFLGGWGFF
v_gene: TRBV19; j_gene: TRBJ1-2; d_gene: -; CDR3nt: TGTGCCAGTAGTAGCGTCAGAGGATACGGCTACACCTTC; CDR3aa: CASSSVRGYGYTF
v_gene: TRBV10-3; j_gene: TRBJ1-1; d_gene: TRBD1; CDR3nt: TGTGCCATCAGTGAGTTCCCCGGACAGGGGACGAACACTGAAGCTTTCTTT; CDR3aa: CAISEFPGQGTNTEAFF